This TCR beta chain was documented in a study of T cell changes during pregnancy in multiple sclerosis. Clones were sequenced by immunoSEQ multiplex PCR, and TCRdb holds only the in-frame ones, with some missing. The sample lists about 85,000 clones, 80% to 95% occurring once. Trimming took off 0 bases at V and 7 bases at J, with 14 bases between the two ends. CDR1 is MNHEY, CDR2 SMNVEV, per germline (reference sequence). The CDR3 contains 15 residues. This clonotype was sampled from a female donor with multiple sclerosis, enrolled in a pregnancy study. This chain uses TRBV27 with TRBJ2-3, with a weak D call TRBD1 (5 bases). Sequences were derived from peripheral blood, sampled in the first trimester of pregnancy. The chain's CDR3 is CASSLSVEGDHTQYF. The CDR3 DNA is TGTGCCAGCAGTTTATCCGTCGAAGGGGATCATACGCAGTATTTT.